Listed below are T cell receptor beta chains from one sample, sequenced in a study of blood T cell repertoires in COVID-19. TCRdb's copy holds only in-frame clones and misses some; the assay was immunoSEQ multiplex PCR. The sample lists around 250,000 clones, roughly 86% seen once, with more than 6.5% in the top ten. The specimen was peripheral blood. These receptors all come from a woman in her seventies with active or convalescent COVID-19. CDR3s include the opening cysteine and the closing phenylalanine or tryptophan. Each record gives: J gene, V gene, clone size, D gene, CDR3 protein, CDR3 DNA. D genes are given only for firm matches. Some rows mark clone size as missing; the rest say once, few, many or name a class of expanded clone.

J gene: TRBJ1-1; V gene: TRBV9; clone size: once; D gene: TRBD1; CDR3 protein: CASSISNLGGVTEAFF; CDR3 DNA: TGTGCCAGCAGCATAAGTAACCTAGGGGGCGTCACTGAAGCTTTCTTT
J gene: TRBJ2-1; V gene: TRBV4-3; clone size: once; D gene: NA; CDR3 protein: CASSLEGEGRQFF; CDR3 DNA: TGCGCCAGCAGCCTCGAGGGGGAGGGTCGGCAGTTCTTC
J gene: TRBJ1-2; V gene: TRBV4-3; clone size: few; D gene: NA; CDR3 protein: CASSQIQGPYGYTF; CDR3 DNA: TGCGCCAGCAGCCAAATACAGGGTCCCTATGGCTACACCTTC
J gene: TRBJ2-3; V gene: TRBV24-1; clone size: NA; D gene: NA; CDR3 protein: CATSGISPTDTQYF; CDR3 DNA: TGTGCCACCAGTGGCATAAGCCCGACAGATACGCAGTATTTT
J gene: TRBJ1-3; V gene: TRBV7-9; clone size: NA; D gene: TRBD1; CDR3 protein: CASSFAAENRGGTIYF; CDR3 DNA: TGTGCCAGCAGCTTTGCAGCGGAGAACAGGGGAGGTACCATATATTTT
J gene: TRBJ1-2; V gene: TRBV15; clone size: NA; D gene: TRBD1; CDR3 protein: CATSRGGQGGNYGYTF; CDR3 DNA: TGTGCCACCAGCAGAGGGGGGCAGGGGGGTAACTATGGCTACACCTTC
J gene: TRBJ2-6; V gene: TRBV5-1; clone size: NA; D gene: NA; CDR3 protein: CASSPPSGANVLTF; CDR3 DNA: TGCGCCAGCAGCCCTCCCTCTGGGGCCAACGTCCTGACTTTC
J gene: TRBJ2-7; V gene: TRBV6-5; clone size: NA; D gene: TRBD2; CDR3 protein: CASSAGTKYEQYF; CDR3 DNA: TGTGCCAGCAGCGCCGGGACTAAATACGAGCAGTACTTC
J gene: TRBJ1-5; V gene: TRBV7-8; clone size: NA; D gene: TRBD1; CDR3 protein: CASSLETGNSNQPQHF; CDR3 DNA: TGTGCCAGCAGCTTAGAGACAGGGAACAGCAATCAGCCCCAGCATTTT
J gene: TRBJ1-1; V gene: TRBV7-8; clone size: NA; D gene: NA; CDR3 protein: CASSESGKTEAFF; CDR3 DNA: TGTGCCAGCAGCGAATCGGGGAAGACTGAAGCTTTCTTT
J gene: TRBJ1-3; V gene: TRBV19; clone size: NA; D gene: NA; CDR3 protein: CASSITGRASGNTIYF; CDR3 DNA: TGTGCCAGTAGTATTACAGGACGAGCCTCTGGAAACACCATATATTTT
J gene: TRBJ1-1; V gene: TRBV6-2/TRBV6-3; clone size: once; D gene: NA; CDR3 protein: CASSYWGGNPIRNTEAFF; CDR3 DNA: TGTGCCAGCAGTTACTGGGGGGGCAACCCCATCCGAAACACTGAAGCTTTCTTT
J gene: TRBJ1-5; V gene: TRBV4-3; clone size: NA; D gene: NA; CDR3 protein: CASSQGVGGPTNQPQHF; CDR3 DNA: TGCGCCAGCAGCCAAGGGGTCGGGGGGCCTACCAATCAGCCCCAGCATTTT
J gene: TRBJ2-3; V gene: TRBV7-3; clone size: NA; D gene: NA; CDR3 protein: CASSSKGGLRTDTQYF; CDR3 DNA: TGTGCCAGCAGCTCTAAGGGGGGACTACGCACAGATACGCAGTATTTT
J gene: TRBJ1-3; V gene: TRBV10-3; clone size: NA; D gene: NA; CDR3 protein: CAIRTVPGNTIYF; CDR3 DNA: TGTGCCATCAGGACTGTACCTGGAAACACCATATATTTT
J gene: TRBJ2-5; V gene: TRBV6-2/TRBV6-3; clone size: NA; D gene: TRBD1; CDR3 protein: CASSPTNSGTGYF; CDR3 DNA: TGTGCCAGCAGTCCAACAAACTCCGGGACAGGCTACTTC
J gene: TRBJ2-1; V gene: TRBV6-5; clone size: NA; D gene: NA; CDR3 protein: CASSYQGGSYNEQFF; CDR3 DNA: TGTGCCAGCAGTTACCAAGGGGGATCCTACAATGAGCAGTTCTTC
J gene: TRBJ2-1; V gene: TRBV7-9; clone size: NA; D gene: NA; CDR3 protein: CASSLGSSYNEQFF; CDR3 DNA: TGTGCCAGCAGCCTAGGGAGCTCCTACAATGAGCAGTTCTTC
J gene: TRBJ2-6; V gene: TRBV4-3; clone size: medium-sized; D gene: NA; CDR3 protein: CASSQDLRQIYSGANVLTF; CDR3 DNA: TGCGCCAGCAGCCAAGATTTGAGACAAATTTACTCTGGGGCCAACGTCCTGACTTTC
J gene: TRBJ2-1; V gene: TRBV4-3; clone size: NA; D gene: NA; CDR3 protein: CASSQDRGHSYNEQFF; CDR3 DNA: TGCGCCAGCAGCCAAGACAGGGGCCACTCCTACAATGAGCAGTTCTTC
J gene: TRBJ1-1; V gene: TRBV14; clone size: NA; D gene: TRBD1; CDR3 protein: CASSQDQGEDLEAFF; CDR3 DNA: TGTGCCAGCAGCCAAGACCAGGGGGAAGATCTTGAAGCTTTCTTT
J gene: TRBJ1-2; V gene: TRBV4-2; clone size: NA; D gene: TRBD1; CDR3 protein: CASSQENGQEYGYTF; CDR3 DNA: TGTGCCAGCAGCCAAGAGAACGGACAGGAATATGGCTACACCTTC
J gene: TRBJ2-2; V gene: TRBV19; clone size: once; D gene: TRBD1; CDR3 protein: CASSTWTGWAAGELFF; CDR3 DNA: TGTGCCAGTAGTACCTGGACAGGGTGGGCCGCCGGGGAGCTGTTTTTT
J gene: TRBJ1-5; V gene: TRBV5-5; clone size: NA; D gene: NA; CDR3 protein: CASSRAQGTNQPQHF; CDR3 DNA: TGTGCCAGCAGCCGCGCCCAGGGGACCAATCAGCCCCAGCATTTT
J gene: TRBJ2-5; V gene: TRBV6-2/TRBV6-3; clone size: NA; D gene: NA; CDR3 protein: CASSPRQWYTETQYF; CDR3 DNA: TGTGCCAGCAGCCCCCGACAGTGGTATACGGAGACCCAGTACTTC
J gene: TRBJ1-5; V gene: TRBV5-1; clone size: NA; D gene: TRBD1; CDR3 protein: CASRSGTVENEPQHF; CDR3 DNA: TGCGCCAGCAGGTCCGGGACAGTGGAAAATGAGCCCCAGCATTTT
J gene: TRBJ1-2; V gene: TRBV28; clone size: NA; D gene: NA; CDR3 protein: CASSFVGHYGYTF; CDR3 DNA: TGTGCCAGCTCCTTCGTCGGTCACTATGGCTACACCTTC
J gene: TRBJ2-7; V gene: TRBV5-8; clone size: NA; D gene: NA; CDR3 protein: CASTWRGGFTYEQYF; CDR3 DNA: TGTGCCAGCACTTGGAGGGGGGGTTTCACCTACGAGCAGTACTTC
J gene: TRBJ2-7; V gene: TRBV9; clone size: NA; D gene: NA; CDR3 protein: CASSVGEASSYEQYF; CDR3 DNA: TGTGCCAGCAGCGTAGGAGAAGCCTCCTCCTACGAGCAGTACTTC
J gene: TRBJ1-5; V gene: TRBV21-1; clone size: NA; D gene: NA; CDR3 protein: CASIRRGPPTDNQPQHF; CDR3 DNA: TGTGCCAGCATTAGGAGGGGACCGCCGACAGACAATCAGCCCCAGCATTTT
J gene: TRBJ1-5; V gene: TRBV15; clone size: NA; D gene: NA; CDR3 protein: CATSREAGYSNQPQHF; CDR3 DNA: TGTGCCACCAGCAGAGAGGCGGGCTATAGCAATCAGCCCCAGCATTTT
J gene: TRBJ1-2; V gene: TRBV10-3; clone size: NA; D gene: NA; CDR3 protein: CAISEGSYGYTF; CDR3 DNA: TGTGCCATCAGTGAGGGGAGCTATGGCTACACCTTC
J gene: TRBJ1-1; V gene: TRBV10-3; clone size: NA; D gene: NA; CDR3 protein: CAISGGPPTVNTEAFF; CDR3 DNA: TGTGCCATCAGTGGGGGGCCCCCAACTGTGAACACTGAAGCTTTCTTT
J gene: TRBJ2-3; V gene: TRBV11-3; clone size: NA; D gene: TRBD1; CDR3 protein: CASSLDRGTQYF; CDR3 DNA: TGTGCCAGCAGCTTGGACAGGGGTACGCAGTATTTT
J gene: TRBJ2-5; V gene: TRBV18; clone size: NA; D gene: TRBD1; CDR3 protein: CASSLKIGTGKLETQYF; CDR3 DNA: TGTGCCAGCTCCCTCAAGATCGGGACAGGGAAACTAGAGACCCAGTACTTC
J gene: TRBJ1-6; V gene: TRBV7-2; clone size: NA; D gene: TRBD1; CDR3 protein: CASSLYRGGSPLHF; CDR3 DNA: TGTGCCAGCAGCTTATACAGGGGTGGTTCACCCCTCCACTTT
J gene: TRBJ1-1; V gene: TRBV5-4; clone size: once; D gene: NA; CDR3 protein: CASSFLDRQNTEAFF; CDR3 DNA: TGTGCCAGCAGCTTTCTCGACAGGCAGAACACTGAAGCTTTCTTT
J gene: TRBJ1-1; V gene: TRBV10-3; clone size: once; D gene: NA; CDR3 protein: CAISKQGNTEAFF; CDR3 DNA: TGTGCCATCAGTAAACAGGGGAACACTGAAGCTTTCTTT
J gene: TRBJ1-5; V gene: TRBV7-6; clone size: NA; D gene: NA; CDR3 protein: CASSLNEDQPQHF; CDR3 DNA: TGTGCCAGCAGCTTAAATGAGGATCAGCCCCAGCATTTT
J gene: TRBJ1-3; V gene: TRBV5-1; clone size: NA; D gene: NA; CDR3 protein: CASNGLGPGNTIYF; CDR3 DNA: TGCGCCAGCAACGGATTGGGGCCTGGAAACACCATATATTTT
J gene: TRBJ1-2; V gene: TRBV7-9; clone size: NA; D gene: NA; CDR3 protein: CASSMSANYGYTF; CDR3 DNA: TGTGCCAGCAGCATGTCAGCTAACTATGGCTACACCTTC
J gene: TRBJ1-5; V gene: TRBV25-1; clone size: NA; D gene: NA; CDR3 protein: CASSDHGQSNQPQHF; CDR3 DNA: TGTGCCAGCAGTGACCACGGACAGAGCAATCAGCCCCAGCATTTT
J gene: TRBJ1-1; V gene: TRBV2; clone size: few; D gene: NA; CDR3 protein: CASIDLPGNTEAFF; CDR3 DNA: TGTGCCAGCATCGATCTTCCGGGGAACACTGAAGCTTTCTTT
J gene: TRBJ2-7; V gene: TRBV9; clone size: NA; D gene: NA; CDR3 protein: CASSVGNREYEQYF; CDR3 DNA: TGTGCCAGCAGCGTAGGAAACAGGGAGTACGAGCAGTACTTC
J gene: TRBJ1-1; V gene: TRBV6-5; clone size: NA; D gene: NA; CDR3 protein: CATLTRGTEAFF; CDR3 DNA: TGTGCCACCCTTACCCGGGGGACTGAAGCTTTCTTT